Listed here are 27 T cell receptor beta chains from one sample, sequenced in a study of human T cells and chemical hapten exposure. TCRdb itself ran the RACE reads through MiXCR, one entry per CDR3 protein. The data show about 120,000 distinct CDR3 sequences, with less than 15% seen just once and around 2.7% held by the top ten. Time point described: pre-sensitization, week 0. Treatment described: therapeutic diphenylcyclopropenone sensitization with weekly scalp DPC. Specimen: whole blood, collected in connection with sensitization to the hapten diphenylcyclopropenone (DPC). The source of these receptors is a woman younger than 35 with alopecia areata. Some clones in this sample may be carry-over from other donors' samples.

This clonotype occurred a few times. The J gene is TRBJ2-7, the V gene TRBV30, with D perhaps TRBD1 or TRBD2 (6 bases each). Germline V lookup: CDR1 GTSNPN, CDR2 SVGIG (reference sequence). The germline V and J ends were trimmed by 7 bases and 0 bases, with 19 bases remaining between them. The CDR3 runs 15 residues. The CDR3 DNA reads TGTGCCTACGGAGGAGGGGACAAACCCTCCTACGAGCAGTACTTC. Translated, it gives CAYGGGDKPSYEQYF.

This rearrangement joins TRBV7-9 to TRBJ1-2; D is possibly TRBD1 (5 bases). Germline V gene lookup returns CDR1 SEHNR and CDR2 FQNEAQ (reference sequence). Trimming left V 4 bases short and J 2 bases short, with 8 bases between. CDR3 size: 13 residues. The CDR3 sequence: CASSYPGNYGYTF. The CDR3 coding sequence is TGTGCCAGCAGCTATCCAGGGAACTATGGCTACACCTTC.

The genes are TRBV7-2 and TRBJ2-7; D not resolved. Trimming stripped 5 bases from V and 7 bases from J, with 12 bases between. This CDR3 spans 12 amino acids. CDR1 SGHTA and CDR2 FQGNSA come from the germline V gene. Here the CDR3 reads CASSPVAREQYF. CDR3 bases: TGTGCCAGCAGCCCCGTAGCCCGGGAGCAGTACTTC.

This clonotype was counted ten times or more. J is TRBJ1-5 and V is TRBV28; weak D call: TRBD1 (6 bases). CDR3 length equals 14 residues. Germline V CDR1 and CDR2: MDHEN, SYDVKM. V lost 4 bases, J lost 8 bases, and 15 bases lay in between. For the CDR3, the DNA is TGTGCCAGCAGTTCCTGGGGGGGCGTTGAGCCCCAGCATTTT. Protein sequence: CASSSWGGVEPQHF. Drawing the rest from reference TRBV28 and TRBJ1-5, the complete variable domain is DVKVTQSSRYLVKRTGEKVFLECVQDMDHENMFWYRQDPGLGLRLIYFSYDVKMKEKGDIPEGYSVSREKKERFSLILESASTNQTSMYLCASSSWGGVEPQHFGDGTRLSIL.

V is TRBV11-2 and J is TRBJ2-2; D could derive from TRBD1 or TRBD2 (5 bases each). This CDR3 is built from 17 residues. Germline V lookup: CDR1 SGHAT, CDR2 FQNNGV. V lost 1 base, J lost 5 bases, and 17 bases lay in between. CDR3 sequence: CASSLAGTPLGTGELFF. The CDR3 DNA sequence: TGTGCCAGCAGCTTAGCCGGGACCCCCTTGGGGACCGGGGAGCTGTTTTTT.

The sample holds a few counts of this clonotype. V usage is TRBV27 and J usage is TRBJ2-1; unclear D gene. Germline CDR1 and CDR2: MNHEY and SMNVEV (reference sequence). Trimming took 2 bases from V and 0 from J, leaving 5 bases between them. The CDR3 loop spans 14 amino acids. The CDR3 DNA reads as TGTGCCAGCAGTTTACACGGCTCCTACAATGAGCAGTTCTTC. This gives the protein CASSLHGSYNEQFF.

The chain recombines TRBV12-3 or TRBV12-4 with TRBJ1-2; tentative D call: TRBD1 (5 bases). The CDR3 is made up of 14 amino acids. Trimming pared 1 base from V and 5 bases from J, leaving 11 bases between. Written as DNA, the CDR3 is TGTGCCAGCAGTTTAGAGAGACAGTTATATGGCTACACCTTC. It yields the protein CASSLERQLYGYTF.

V is TRBV4-3 and J is TRBJ2-2; maybe TRBD2 (6 bases). Between the trimmed V and J ends, which lost 0 bases and 8 bases, there was a span of 10 bases. The germline V gene encodes CDR1 LGHNA and CDR2 YSLEER. The CDR3 loop spans 14 amino acids. The CDR3 DNA is TGCGCCAGCAGCCAAGAGGCCGGAGGGGGGGAGCTGTTTTTT. The encoded protein is CASSQEAGGGELFF.

This clonotype was seen a handful of times. The chain recombines TRBV10-1 with TRBJ1-1; D remains unclear. Germline CDR1 and CDR2: WNHNN and SYGVQD (reference sequence). The CDR3 loop spans 15 amino acids. V dropped 6 bases and J dropped 3 bases, with 17 bases sitting between them. The CDR3 coding sequence is TGCGCCAGCAGGCCCCTTAAGGGTCGGGACACTGAAGCTTTCTTT. Protein sequence: CASRPLKGRDTEAFF.

The table lists this clonotype with a few counts. The J gene is TRBJ1-5, the V gene TRBV10-2, with D maybe TRBD1 (5 bases). V lost 0 bases to trimming and J lost 5 bases, with 17 bases between them. Per germline, CDR1 WSHSY and CDR2 SAAADI. CDR3 size: 17 residues. CDR3 nucleotides: TGCGCCAGCAGTGAGTCCCGGGCCCAGGGAGGAGATCAGCCCCAGCATTTT. This gives the protein CASSESRAQGGDQPQHF.

This clonotype has at least ten counts. The chain couples TRBV4-2 to TRBJ2-2; D remains ambiguous. The V gene lost 0 bases and the J gene lost 1 base, with 12 bases spanning the gap. The germline CDR1 and CDR2 sequences are LGHNA and YNFKEQ. The CDR3 spans 17 residues. Here the CDR3 reads CASSQDRVDLNTGELFF. The CDR3 DNA reads TGTGCCAGCAGCCAAGATAGGGTAGACTTGAACACCGGGGAGCTGTTTTTT.

The chain carries TRBV6-5 and TRBJ2-1; a weak D match, TRBD1 (5 bases). The germline V gene has CDR1 MNHEY and CDR2 SVGAGI. CDR3 length: 15 amino acids. V gave up 2 bases and J gave up 4 bases, with 12 bases separating them. The CDR3: CASSYGQGFYNEQFF. The CDR3 DNA reads TGTGCCAGCAGTTACGGGCAGGGATTTTACAATGAGCAGTTCTTC.

This clonotype was seen only a few times. J is TRBJ1-3 and V is TRBV21-1; TRBD1, the D gene given by the table, was not confirmed from the DNA. TRBV21-1 is a known pseudogene. The CDR3 runs 16 residues. The CDR3 protein is CASSAPGQDPGNTIYF. The CDR3 region has the DNA TGTGCCAGCAGCGCGCCGGGACAGGACCCTGGAAACACCATATATTTT.

The chain has TRBV7-6 and TRBJ2-5; D is tentatively TRBD1 or TRBD2 (5 bases each). This CDR3 spans 17 amino acids. V shed 1 base and J shed 5 bases, with 20 bases lying between them. Germline-derived CDR1 and CDR2 are SGHVS and FNYEAQ. This CDR3 is CASSLVPPGPTAETQYF. The CDR3 nucleotides read TGTGCCAGCAGCTTAGTCCCCCCGGGACCAACGGCGGAGACCCAGTACTTC.

This clonotype was seen ten or more times. V is TRBV5-1 and J is TRBJ2-7; 9 nucleotides match TRBD1. The CDR3 contains 15 residues. Germline values: CDR1 SGHRS, CDR2 YFSETQ. V lost 0 bases and J lost 3; bases outside the gene matches: 4. Written as DNA, the CDR3 is TGCGCCAGCAGCTTGGAGGGACAGGGTAGCTACGAGCAGTACTTC. Its translation is CASSLEGQGSYEQYF.

V and J are TRBV7-2 and TRBJ2-1; D possibly corresponds to TRBD2 (5 bases). CDR1 is SGHTA, CDR2 FQGNSA, per germline. Trimming removed 5 bases from V and 3 bases from J, with 17 bases in between. This CDR3 has 16 amino acids. The CDR3: CASSALGGWGYNEQFF. For the CDR3, the DNA is TGTGCCAGCAGCGCTTTGGGCGGGTGGGGCTACAATGAGCAGTTCTTC.

This rearrangement joins TRBV6-2 or TRBV6-3 to TRBJ1-5; the D is unclear. This CDR3 is 15 amino acids long. Germline V lookup: CDR1 MNHEY, CDR2 SVGEGT. Trimming left V 4 bases short and J 0 bases short, with 10 bases between. Here the CDR3 DNA reads TGTGCCAGCAGTTCCTCAAGACTTAGCAATCAGCCCCAGCATTTT. Its translation: CASSSSRLSNQPQHF.

This clonotype showed up many times. The chain joins TRBV6-2 or TRBV6-3 to TRBJ1-2; D may be TRBD1 (6 bases). Germline CDR1 is MNHEY and CDR2 is SVGEGT. The CDR3 runs to 15 residues. Trimming took off 0 bases at V and 4 bases at J, with 12 bases between the two ends. The CDR3 sequence is CASSYSRTVRYGYTF. CDR3 nucleotide sequence: TGTGCCAGCAGTTACTCGAGGACAGTCCGCTATGGCTACACCTTC.

The chain recombines TRBV6-5 with TRBJ2-3, with 11 positions matching TRBD2. Germline V gene lookup returns CDR1 MNHEY and CDR2 SVGAGI. Losses at the gene ends were 2 bases for V and 2 bases for J; bases not matched to a gene: 9. The CDR3 contains 18 residues. Here the CDR3 reads CASSYRVLAGVFTDTQYF. The CDR3 bases are TGTGCCAGCAGTTACCGAGTACTAGCGGGGGTTTTCACAGATACGCAGTATTTT.

This clonotype was seen only a few times. The chain carries TRBV12-3 or TRBV12-4 and TRBJ2-7, with D possibly called TRBD1 or TRBD2 (5 bases each). Between the trimmed V and J ends, which lost 5 bases and 0 bases, there was a span of 17 bases. The CDR3 length is 16 residues. The CDR3 region is CASSPAGTESSYEQYF. The CDR3 DNA is TGTGCCAGCAGTCCCGCCGGGACGGAGAGCTCCTACGAGCAGTACTTC.

Only a few counts were recorded for this clonotype. The chain uses TRBV18 and TRBJ2-7; the D gene could be TRBD1 or TRBD2 (5 bases each). The V gene lost 4 bases and the J gene lost 2 bases, with 24 bases spanning the gap. The germline V gene encodes CDR1 KGHSH and CDR2 LQKENI. CDR3 size: 18 residues. In nucleotides, the CDR3 is TGTGCCAGCTCACTATCAATTGGGGGACGGGTCCTCCCCTACGAGCAGTACTTC. Protein product: CASSLSIGGRVLPYEQYF.

This clonotype has just a few counts. The chain recombines TRBV9 with TRBJ2-3, with 14 bases that match TRBD2. The V gene end was trimmed by 2 bases and the J gene end by 5 bases; junction bases not matched to a gene: 4. Germline CDR1 is SGDLS and CDR2 is YYNGEE. The CDR3 has 16 residues. CDR3 DNA: TGTGCCAGCAGCGTTGGACTAGCGGGGGGAATAGATACGCAGTATTTT. It specifies CASSVGLAGGIDTQYF.

V is TRBV7-2 and J is TRBJ1-6; TRBD1 matches 8 bases. V lost 5 bases to trimming and J lost 6 bases; unmatched junction nucleotides: 6. This CDR3 contains 15 residues. Per germline, CDR1 SGHTA and CDR2 FQGNSA. As DNA, the CDR3 is TGTGCCAGCAGCCTCTCCGGACAGGGTAATTCACCCCTCCACTTT. Its protein is CASSLSGQGNSPLHF.

In this sample, this clonotype turned up a few times. The chain joins TRBV4-3 to TRBJ2-3, with D unresolved. Trimming pared 3 bases from V and 5 bases from J, leaving 15 bases between. CDR1 is LGHNA, CDR2 YSLEER, per germline. The CDR3 totals 15 residues. CDR3 in DNA: TGCGCCAGCAGCCACAACGAACTACCGGGAGATACGCAGTATTTT. Amino acids: CASSHNELPGDTQYF.

This clonotype has a handful of counts. This chain uses TRBV7-2 with TRBJ2-5, with 9 positions matching TRBD1. CDR3 length equals 15 residues. The junction had 9 bases not matched to a gene; V was cut back by 5 bases and J by 5 bases. Germline V gene sequence: CDR1 SGHTA, CDR2 FQGNSA. The CDR3 loop is CASSQRTGELETQYF. CDR3 DNA sequence: TGTGCCAGCAGCCAGAGGACAGGGGAGCTGGAGACCCAGTACTTC.

This clonotype showed up many times. The chain is built from TRBV15 and TRBJ1-3, with 7 bases lining up with TRBD1. Germline V gene data show CDR1 as LNHNV and CDR2 as YYDKDF (reference sequence). The CDR3 has 15 amino acids. The V segment lost 6 bases and the J segment 2 bases; nucleotides outside the gene matches: 7. The CDR3, as DNA: TGTGCCACCAGAGGGACAGTTGTGACTGGAAACACCATATATTTT. Translating gives CATRGTVVTGNTIYF. The full variable domain, with the rest looked up from reference TRBV15 and TRBJ1-3, is DAMVIQNPRYQVTQFGKPVTLSCSQTLNHNVMYWYQQKSSQAPKLLFHYYDKDFNNEADTPDNFQSRRPNTSFCFLDIRSPGLGDTAMYLCATRGTVVTGNTIYFGEGSWLTVV.

This clonotype came up many times. This chain links TRBV7-9 with TRBJ2-1; D may be TRBD2 (5 bases). Germline CDR1 and CDR2: SEHNR and FQNEAQ (reference sequence). The CDR3 covers 14 residues. V gave up 0 bases and J gave up 10 bases, with 13 bases separating them. CDR3 region: CASSLAHTPGEQFF. The CDR3 nucleotides read TGTGCCAGCAGCTTAGCCCACACCCCGGGGGAGCAGTTCTTC.